This is a list of T cell receptor beta chains from one sample in a study of blood T cells in healthy people across ages. TCRdb reanalysed the 5' RACE reads using MiXCR and keeps one entry per CDR3 protein. The profile shows about 1.5 million distinct CDR3 sequences, approximately 42% of them singletons. Sequenced: blood. Receptors originate from a woman aged 18-29 years in good health. Both conserved end residues are part of each CDR3. A D gene is named only where the DNA matches it firmly. Clone sizes are given selectively: once, few, many, or a class where the clone is expanded.

TRBV29-1	many	NA	TRBJ1-2	TGCAGCGTTGGGGGGAACTATGGCTACACCTTC	CSVGGNYGYTF
TRBV5-1	few	NA	TRBJ1-2	TGCGCCAGCAGCTCGGCTGGGTTTGAGGGCTACACCTTC	CASSSAGFEGYTF
TRBV27	many	NA	TRBJ1-5	TGTGCCAGCAGTTTATCGATTTGGGGGAATCAGCCCCAGCATTTT	CASSLSIWGNQPQHF
TRBV27	few	NA	TRBJ1-2	TGTGCCAGCAGTGCGGGACCGGGCCACTATGGCTACACCTTC	CASSAGPGHYGYTF
TRBV15	NA	NA	TRBJ2-1	TGTGCCACCAGCAGAGACGGGGTCGGTGCGCAGTTCTTC	CATSRDGVGAQFF
TRBV5-6	many	NA	TRBJ2-1	TGTGCCAGCAGCAGGGGAACATACAATGAGCAGTTCTTC	CASSRGTYNEQFF
TRBV28	few	NA	TRBJ2-2	TGTGCCAGCAGTTTATGGGGGCAGAACACCGGGGAGCTGTTTTTT	CASSLWGQNTGELFF
TRBV7-8	NA	TRBD2	TRBJ2-3	TGTGCCAGCAGCCCCGCTAGCGGGAGGGCCGATACGCAGTATTTT	CASSPASGRADTQYF
TRBV20-1	NA	TRBD1	TRBJ1-2	TGCAGTGCTAGATTGACAGGGGCCTCTGACTATGGCTACACCTTC	CSARLTGASDYGYTF
TRBV20-1	NA	NA	TRBJ1-2	TGCAGTCCATCTCCCCCCGGGACTGCCTATGGCTACACCTTC	CSPSPPGTAYGYTF
TRBV6-2/TRBV6-3	once	TRBD1	TRBJ1-5	TGTGCCGGCAGCTCGAGACAGGGGGTTCAGCCCCAGCATTTT	CAGSSRQGVQPQHF
TRBV12-3/TRBV12-4	once	NA	TRBJ2-7	TGTGCCATTTCCGTCGGCGGGTCCGTGCAGTACTTC	CAISVGGSVQYF
TRBV20-1	NA	NA	TRBJ1-1	TGCAGTGCGGGGGCCGGGTCTTACTCTGAAGCTTTCTTT	CSAGAGSYSEAFF
TRBV6-5	once	TRBD1	TRBJ2-7	TGCGCCAGCCAGGGACAGGGGATCAACGAGCAGTACTTC	CASQGQGINEQYF
TRBV12-3/TRBV12-4	few	NA	TRBJ2-2	TGTGCCACCTTGCCCCCAGGCACCGGGGAGCTGTTTTTT	CATLPPGTGELFF
TRBV20-1	NA	NA	TRBJ1-2	TGCAGTGCTAGTCCCGGACCGAGCTATGGCTACACCTTC	CSASPGPSYGYTF
TRBV12-5	NA	NA	TRBJ2-7	TGTGCTAGTGGTCCGTCGAGGGGCTACGAGCAGTACTTC	CASGPSRGYEQYF
TRBV15	NA	NA	TRBJ1-6	TGTGCCACCAGCAAAATGACAGATTTGCGGTATAATTCACCCCTCCACTTT	CATSKMTDLRYNSPLHF
TRBV20-1	NA	NA	TRBJ2-7	TGCAGTGCTAGAAATAGGTGGAGCGGCTCCTACGAGCAGTACTTC	CSARNRWSGSYEQYF
TRBV7-2	many	NA	TRBJ2-1	TGTGCCAGCAGCGTCCGAGGGTCCTACAATGAGCAGTTCTTC	CASSVRGSYNEQFF
TRBV6-4	NA	NA	TRBJ1-6	TGTGCCAGCAGTGAGGCCGGGGGGAATTCACCCCTCCACTTT	CASSEAGGNSPLHF
TRBV5-1	NA	TRBD1	TRBJ2-5	TGCGCCAGCAGCTTGATAGCTGTAGGGCAGGGGGCCAATGAGCAGTACTTC	CASSLIAVGQGANEQYF
TRBV6-2/TRBV6-3	NA	TRBD1	TRBJ1-2	TGTGCCAGCAGTTACGACAGGGTTTCCACTAATGGCTACACCTTC	CASSYDRVSTNGYTF
TRBV12-3/TRBV12-4	NA	NA	TRBJ1-6	TGTGCCAGCAGACCGACACGGAATTCACCCCTCCACTTT	CASRPTRNSPLHF
TRBV6-2/TRBV6-3	NA	TRBD2	TRBJ2-1	TGTGCCAGCAGCTTCGGTGCGGGGGGGCCCAATGAGCAGTTCTTC	CASSFGAGGPNEQFF
TRBV29-1	few	TRBD2	TRBJ2-5	TGCAGCGTCCGAGGACTAGCGGGAGGGCGAGAGCAGTACTTC	CSVRGLAGGREQYF
TRBV7-2	NA	NA	TRBJ2-7	TGTGCCGGCAGCCCCGGACTGAACCCCTACGAGCAGTACTTC	CAGSPGLNPYEQYF
TRBV20-1	NA	TRBD1	TRBJ1-5	TGCAGTGCTAGAGTAGGCAGGGGGGGACAGCCCCAGCATTTT	CSARVGRGGQPQHF
TRBV7-2	few	TRBD2	TRBJ2-5	TGTGCCAGCAGACTATTGACTAGCGGGGTAGAGACCCAGTACTTC	CASRLLTSGVETQYF